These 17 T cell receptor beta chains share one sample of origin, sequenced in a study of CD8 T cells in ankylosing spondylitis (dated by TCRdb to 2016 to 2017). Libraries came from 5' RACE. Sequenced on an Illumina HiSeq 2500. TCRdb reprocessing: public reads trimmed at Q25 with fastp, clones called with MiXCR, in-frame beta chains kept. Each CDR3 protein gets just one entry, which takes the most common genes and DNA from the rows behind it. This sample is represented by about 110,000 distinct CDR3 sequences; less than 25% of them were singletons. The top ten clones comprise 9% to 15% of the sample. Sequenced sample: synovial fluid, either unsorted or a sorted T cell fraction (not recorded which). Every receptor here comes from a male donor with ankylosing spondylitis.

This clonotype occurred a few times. The CDR3 region is CASSQRSQGQYF. CDR3 DNA sequence: TGTGCCAGCAGCCAACGGTCCCAGGGGCAGTACTTC. The genes are TRBV3-1 and TRBJ2-7; possibly TRBD1 for D (5 bases). The CDR3 length is 12 residues. Trimming left V 2 bases short and J 9 bases short, with 11 bases between. The germline gives CDR1 LGHDT, CDR2 YNNKEL (reference sequence).

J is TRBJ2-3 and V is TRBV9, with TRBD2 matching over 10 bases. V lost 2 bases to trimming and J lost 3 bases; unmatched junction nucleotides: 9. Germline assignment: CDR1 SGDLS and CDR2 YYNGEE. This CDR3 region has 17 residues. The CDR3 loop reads CASSVGLAGVRTDTQYF. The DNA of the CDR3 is TGTGCCAGCAGCGTGGGGCTAGCGGGAGTAAGGACAGATACGCAGTATTTT.

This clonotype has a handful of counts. The chain's CDR3 is CASSLGLSPVSYNEQFF. CDR3 nucleotide sequence: TGCGCCAGCAGCTTGGGGCTATCTCCAGTGTCCTACAATGAGCAGTTCTTC. The J gene is TRBJ2-1, the V gene TRBV5-1; D is undetermined. The CDR3 totals 17 residues. V shed 0 bases and J shed 1 base, with 14 bases lying between them. Germline assignment: CDR1 SGHRS and CDR2 YFSETQ.

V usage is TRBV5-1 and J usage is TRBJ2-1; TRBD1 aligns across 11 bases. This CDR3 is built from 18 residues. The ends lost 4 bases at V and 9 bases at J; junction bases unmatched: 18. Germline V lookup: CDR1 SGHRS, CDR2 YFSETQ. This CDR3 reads CASSPQSDRGRISGEQFF. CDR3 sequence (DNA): TGCGCCAGCAGCCCCCAATCGGACAGGGGGCGTATAAGCGGTGAGCAGTTCTTC.

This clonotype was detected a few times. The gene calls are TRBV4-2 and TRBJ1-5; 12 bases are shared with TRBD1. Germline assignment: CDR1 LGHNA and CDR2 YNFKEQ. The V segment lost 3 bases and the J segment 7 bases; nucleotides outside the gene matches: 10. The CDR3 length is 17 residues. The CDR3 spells CASSQMPGQGAGQPQHF. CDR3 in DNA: TGTGCCAGCAGCCAGATGCCGGGACAGGGGGCTGGACAGCCCCAGCATTTT.

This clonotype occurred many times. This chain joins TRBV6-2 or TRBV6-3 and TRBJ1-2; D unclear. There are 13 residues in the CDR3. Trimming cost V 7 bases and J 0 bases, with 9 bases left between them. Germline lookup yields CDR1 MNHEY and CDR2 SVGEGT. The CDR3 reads CASTTGTNYGYTF. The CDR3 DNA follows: TGTGCCAGCACCACCGGGACTAACTATGGCTACACCTTC.

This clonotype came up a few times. CDR3 amino acids: CASSLVSGVLFSYNEQFF. CDR3 sequence (DNA): TGTGCCAGCAGTTTAGTGAGCGGGGTACTTTTCTCCTACAATGAGCAGTTCTTC. The chain couples TRBV12-3 or TRBV12-4 to TRBJ2-1, with 7 bases lining up with TRBD2. The J segment lost 0 bases and the V segment lost 1 base, leaving 9 bases of the junction unmatched. This CDR3 comprises 18 residues.

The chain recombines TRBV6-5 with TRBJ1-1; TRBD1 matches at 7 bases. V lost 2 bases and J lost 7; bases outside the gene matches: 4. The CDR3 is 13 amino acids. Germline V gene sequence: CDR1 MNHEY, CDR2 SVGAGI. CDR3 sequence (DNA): TGTGCCAGCAGTTACGGCCGGGACAGTGAAGCTTTCTTT. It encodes CASSYGRDSEAFF.

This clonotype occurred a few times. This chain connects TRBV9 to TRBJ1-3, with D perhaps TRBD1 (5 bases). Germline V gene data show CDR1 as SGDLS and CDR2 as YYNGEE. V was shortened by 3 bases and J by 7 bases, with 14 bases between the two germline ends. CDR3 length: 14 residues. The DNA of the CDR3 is TGTGCCAGCAGCGAGGGACCGGGGCGGAACACCATATATTTT. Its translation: CASSEGPGRNTIYF.

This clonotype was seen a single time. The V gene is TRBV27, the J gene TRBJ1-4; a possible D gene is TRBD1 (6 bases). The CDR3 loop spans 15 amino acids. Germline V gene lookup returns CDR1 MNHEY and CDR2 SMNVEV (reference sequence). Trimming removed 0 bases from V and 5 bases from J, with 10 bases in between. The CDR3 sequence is CASSLSWGRNEKLFF. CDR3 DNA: TGTGCCAGCAGTTTATCGTGGGGGCGGAATGAAAAACTGTTTTTT.

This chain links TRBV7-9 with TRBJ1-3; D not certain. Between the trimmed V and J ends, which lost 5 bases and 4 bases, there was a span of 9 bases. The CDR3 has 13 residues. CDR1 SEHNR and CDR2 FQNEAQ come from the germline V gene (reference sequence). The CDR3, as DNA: TGTGCCAGCAGCCCCCGGCGGGGAAACACCATATATTTT. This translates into CASSPRRGNTIYF.

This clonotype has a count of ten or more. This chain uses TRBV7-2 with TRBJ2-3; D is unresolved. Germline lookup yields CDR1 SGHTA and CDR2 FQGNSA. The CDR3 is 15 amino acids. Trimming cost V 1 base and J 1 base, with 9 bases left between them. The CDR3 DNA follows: TGTGCCAGCAGCTTAGTAGGTTCTGGCACAGATACGCAGTATTTT. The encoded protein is CASSLVGSGTDTQYF. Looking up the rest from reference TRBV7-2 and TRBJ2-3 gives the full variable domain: GAGVSQSPSNKVTEKGKDVELRCDPISGHTALYWYRQSLGQGLEFLIYFQGNSAPDKSGLPSDRFSAERTGGSVSTLTIQRTQQEDSAVYLCASSLVGSGTDTQYFGPGTRLTVL.

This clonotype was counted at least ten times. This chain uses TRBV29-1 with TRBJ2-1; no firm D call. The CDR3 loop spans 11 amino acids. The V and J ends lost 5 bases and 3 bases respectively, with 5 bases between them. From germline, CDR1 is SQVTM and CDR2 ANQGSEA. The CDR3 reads CSVPFYNEQFF. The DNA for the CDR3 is TGCAGCGTTCCTTTCTACAATGAGCAGTTCTTC.

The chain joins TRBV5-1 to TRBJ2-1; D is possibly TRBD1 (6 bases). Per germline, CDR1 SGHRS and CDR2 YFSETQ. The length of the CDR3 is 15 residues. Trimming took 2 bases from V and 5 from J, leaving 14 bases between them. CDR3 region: CASSFTRGDNNEQFF. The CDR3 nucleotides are TGCGCCAGCAGCTTCACCAGGGGCGATAACAATGAGCAGTTCTTC.

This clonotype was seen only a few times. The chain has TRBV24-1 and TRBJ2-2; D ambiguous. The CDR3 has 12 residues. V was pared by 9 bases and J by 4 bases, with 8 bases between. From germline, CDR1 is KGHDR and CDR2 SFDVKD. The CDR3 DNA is TGTGCCACCGGGATTTTCACCGGGGAGCTGTTTTTT. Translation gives CATGIFTGELFF.

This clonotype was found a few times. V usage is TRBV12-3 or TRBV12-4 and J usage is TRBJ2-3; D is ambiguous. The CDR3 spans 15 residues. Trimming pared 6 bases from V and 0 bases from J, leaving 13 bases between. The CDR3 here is CASRTDDPSTDTQYF. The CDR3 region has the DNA TGTGCCAGCAGAACCGATGACCCTAGCACAGATACGCAGTATTTT.

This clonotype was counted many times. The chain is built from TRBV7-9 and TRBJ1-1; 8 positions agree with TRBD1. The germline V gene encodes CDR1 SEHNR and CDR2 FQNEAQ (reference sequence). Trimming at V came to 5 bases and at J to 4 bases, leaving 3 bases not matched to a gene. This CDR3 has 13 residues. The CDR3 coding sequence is TGTGCCAGCAGCACACAGGGGGTCACTGAAGCTTTCTTT. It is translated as CASSTQGVTEAFF.